Listed here are 26 T cell receptor beta chains from one sample, sequenced in a study of CD8 T cells in ankylosing spondylitis. TCRdb re-called the 5' RACE reads through MiXCR, storing one row per CDR3 protein. The profile shows 300,000 to 350,000 distinct CDR3 sequences, around 21% of them singletons. Sequences were obtained from blood, either unsorted or a sorted T cell fraction (not recorded which). Receptors originate from a female donor with ankylosing spondylitis or in good health (not recorded which).

This clonotype was found a few times. The V and J genes are TRBV20-1 and TRBJ2-7; TRBD1 matches 10 bases. CDR3 length: 14 amino acids. In germline, CDR1 is DFQATT, CDR2 SNEGSKA (reference sequence). V trimming: 4 bases; J trimming: 0 bases; junction bases outside the gene matches: 3. The CDR3: CSATGQGGSYEQYF. The CDR3 DNA reads as TGCAGTGCTACCGGACAGGGGGGCTCCTACGAGCAGTACTTC.

CDR3 DNA: TGTGCCAGCAGTTTAGGCGCCCTCAAAGAGACCCAGTACTTC. Encoded protein: CASSLGALKETQYF. This rearrangement joins TRBV12-3 or TRBV12-4 to TRBJ2-5, with D hard to call. The CDR3 covers 14 residues. V shed 1 base and J shed 3 bases, with 9 bases lying between them.

The sample holds a few counts of this clonotype. At one boundary the junction diverges from the germline segment, which might be a read error. The rearrangement links TRBV11-2 to TRBJ2-1; 13 bases align to TRBD2. From germline, CDR1 is SGHAT and CDR2 FQNNGV. The length of the CDR3 is 13 residues. CDR3 nucleotide sequence: TGTGCCAGCAGCTCCCAGGGAGGGACTAGCGGGACCTTC. Its protein product is CASSSQGGTSGTF.

The chain joins TRBV6-5 to TRBJ1-2, with D perhaps matching TRBD1 (6 bases). The V gene lost 10 bases and the J gene lost 8 bases, with 14 bases spanning the gap. From germline, CDR1 is MNHEY and CDR2 SVGAGI. This CDR3 region has 11 residues. The DNA for the CDR3 is TGTGCCACACAACAGGGCCAAGGCTACACCTTC. Translating it yields CATQQGQGYTF.

This clonotype came up a few times. The chain is built from TRBV5-5 and TRBJ1-6; D unresolved. V dropped 0 bases and J dropped 14 bases, with 6 bases sitting between them. CDR3 length: 11 residues. CDR1 SGHKS and CDR2 YYEKEE come from the germline V gene (reference sequence). This CDR3 reads CASSLARALHF. The CDR3 bases are TGTGCCAGCAGCTTGGCCCGGGCCCTCCACTTT.

The chain employs TRBV20-1 and TRBJ2-1, with a weak D call TRBD1 (7 bases). The V gene's germline CDR1 is DFQATT and CDR2 SNEGSKA (reference sequence). V was shortened by 5 bases and J by 4 bases, with 18 bases between the two germline ends. The CDR3 spans 15 residues. The CDR3 DNA follows: TGCAGTGCTCACAGGGGAGGACAGCTTTACAATGAGCAGTTCTTC. Translating it yields CSAHRGGQLYNEQFF.

The chain carries TRBV4-3 and TRBJ1-6; maybe TRBD1 (5 bases). The germline CDR1 and CDR2 sequences are LGHNA and YSLEER. With 1 base removed from V and 8 bases from J, the gap between germline ends came to 12 bases. This CDR3 is 15 amino acids long. In DNA form, the CDR3 reads TGCGCCAGCAGCCAAGCGCAGGGAAGGGATTCACCCCTCCACTTT. Translating gives CASSQAQGRDSPLHF.

The table lists this clonotype with a few counts. The J gene is TRBJ1-2, the V gene TRBV12-3 or TRBV12-4, with TRBD1 identical over 7 bases. V shed 6 bases, J shed 5 bases, and the junction held 6 bases outside the gene matches. The CDR3 runs 13 residues. Here the CDR3 reads CASSTGTAYGYTF. The CDR3 coding sequence is TGTGCCAGCAGCACTGGGACAGCATATGGCTACACCTTC.

This chain uses TRBV12-3 or TRBV12-4 with TRBJ2-3; 9 bases agree with TRBD2. The CDR3 is 17 amino acids. The junction had 18 bases not matched to a gene; V was cut back by 5 bases and J by 9 bases. Written as DNA, the CDR3 is TGTGCCAGCAGTCCCCCCGGAGCGGGAGGTACCTTTGTGACGCAGTATTTT. Translated: CASSPPGAGGTFVTQYF.

V usage is TRBV4-2 and J usage is TRBJ1-5; tentative D call: TRBD1 (6 bases). Trimming removed 4 bases at V and 5 bases at J, with 12 bases between. The CDR3 contains 14 residues. In germline, CDR1 is LGHNA, CDR2 YNFKEQ. The DNA for the CDR3 is TGTGCCAGCAGCCCCAGGGGAGGGGATCAGCCCCAGCATTTT. It encodes CASSPRGGDQPQHF.

This clonotype was picked up many times. The rearrangement links TRBV16 to TRBJ1-1; D is uncertain. Trimming took 0 bases from V and 11 from J, leaving 7 bases between them. Germline V gene lookup returns CDR1 KGHSY and CDR2 FQNENV. The CDR3 is 11 residues long. The CDR3 DNA follows: TGTGCCAGCAGCCAATCGGCAGGCGCTTTCTTT. It translates to CASSQSAGAFF.

This sequence joins TRBV18 and TRBJ2-7, with 10 positions matching TRBD1. CDR3 length equals 16 residues. Per the germline V gene, CDR1 is KGHSH and CDR2 is LQKENI. The trim removed 2 bases at V and 2 bases at J, leaving 6 bases unmatched. The CDR3, as DNA: TGTGCCAGCTCACCATCATTAGGGACAGGGGCCTACGAGCAGTACTTC. It is translated as CASSPSLGTGAYEQYF.

The chain links TRBV27 to TRBJ1-1; D is undetermined. Trimming pared 9 bases from V and 1 base from J, leaving 15 bases between. The CDR3 loop spans 14 amino acids. CDR1 is MNHEY, CDR2 SMNVEV, per germline (reference sequence). The CDR3 here is CASSPAAANTEAFF. The CDR3 DNA sequence: TGTGCCAGTTCCCCGGCCGCGGCGAACACTGAAGCTTTCTTT.

This clonotype was seen ten or more times. The CDR3 reads CSVASGGGLLETQYF. The DNA of the CDR3 is TGCAGCGTCGCATCGGGAGGGGGCCTGCTGGAGACCCAGTACTTC. The chain combines TRBV29-1 with TRBJ2-5; perhaps TRBD2 as D (8 bases). The CDR3 totals 15 residues. The V gene lost 6 bases and the J gene lost 5 bases, with 22 bases spanning the gap. Germline V gives CDR1 SQVTM, CDR2 ANQGSEA.

The V and J genes are TRBV18 and TRBJ2-4; D unclear. This CDR3 contains 11 residues. The ends were cut back, 3 bases at V and 6 bases at J, with 3 bases in the middle. Germline CDR1 is KGHSH and CDR2 is LQKENI. In DNA form, the CDR3 reads TGTGCCAGCTCACCGGGAAACATTCAGTACTTC. This translates into CASSPGNIQYF.

J is TRBJ2-7 and V is TRBV20-1, with a possible D match to TRBD1 (6 bases). From germline, CDR1 is DFQATT and CDR2 SNEGSKA (reference sequence). Trimming cost V 0 bases and J 3 bases, with 12 bases left between them. This CDR3 contains 14 residues. CDR3 sequence reads: CSARDQGRDYEQYF. CDR3 coding DNA: TGCAGTGCTAGAGATCAGGGGAGAGACTACGAGCAGTACTTC.

The genes are TRBV5-1 and TRBJ2-7; 9 positions match TRBD1. This CDR3 is 13 amino acids long. The ends lost 3 bases at V and 5 bases at J; junction bases unmatched: 3. Germline CDR1 SGHRS, CDR2 YFSETQ. In DNA, the CDR3 is TGCGCCAGCAGCTGGGGACAGGGCAACGAGCAGTACTTC. This encodes CASSWGQGNEQYF.

This clonotype was seen a handful of times. This chain links TRBV29-1 with TRBJ1-1; 7 bases align to TRBD1. The length of the CDR3 is 13 residues. The germline gives CDR1 SQVTM, CDR2 ANQGSEA. V trimming: 4 bases; J trimming: 4 bases; junction bases outside the gene matches: 6. In DNA, the CDR3 is TGCAGCGTTGGAGGAGGGGGCGGCACTGAAGCTTTCTTT. It specifies CSVGGGGGTEAFF. The full variable domain, rest sourced from reference TRBV29-1 and TRBJ1-1, is SAVISQKPSRDICQRGTSLTIQCQVDSQVTMMFWYRQQPGQSLTLIATANQGSEATYESGFVIDKFPISRPNLTFSTLTVSNMSPEDSSIYLCSVGGGGGTEAFFGQGTRLTVV.

The V gene is TRBV20-1, the J gene TRBJ2-1; 7 bases are shared with TRBD2. This CDR3 region has 12 residues. Germline-derived CDR1 and CDR2 are DFQATT and SNEGSKA (reference sequence). After removal of 5 bases from V and 5 bases from J, the junction contained 3 bases not matched to a gene. The CDR3 loop reads CSAEAGHNEQFF. CDR3 bases: TGCAGTGCTGAAGCGGGGCACAATGAGCAGTTCTTC.

This clonotype was seen at least ten times. The rearrangement uses TRBV5-6 and TRBJ2-2; 10 bases are a match to TRBD1. Trimming removed 2 bases from V and 6 bases from J; junction bases left unmatched: 10. Germline assignment: CDR1 SGHDT and CDR2 YYEEEE. CDR3 length: 17 residues. CDR3: CASSFPRQGASAGELFF. The CDR3 nucleotides are TGTGCCAGCAGCTTCCCCAGACAGGGGGCAAGCGCCGGGGAGCTGTTTTTT.

The chain is built from TRBV5-1 and TRBJ2-2; 8 nucleotides match TRBD1. V dropped 5 bases and J dropped 2; count of bases not matched to a gene: 14. This CDR3 contains 18 residues. Germline CDR1 SGHRS, CDR2 YFSETQ. The CDR3 spells CASSGQGALQGNTGELFF. CDR3 sequence (DNA): TGCGCCAGCAGTGGTCAGGGGGCGTTGCAGGGCAACACCGGGGAGCTGTTTTTT.

This clonotype has only a few counts. The V call is TRBV20-1, the J call TRBJ2-7; 11 nucleotides agree with TRBD2. Germline CDR1 is DFQATT and CDR2 is SNEGSKA (reference sequence). Trimming took 2 bases from V and 5 from J; bases not matched to a gene: 2. The CDR3 runs to 13 residues. In nucleotides, the CDR3 is TGCAGTGCTAGATTAGCGGGGGGGGACGAGCAGTACTTC. It translates to CSARLAGGDEQYF.

The chain carries TRBV27 and TRBJ2-1; TRBD2 agrees at 8 bases. The V and J ends lost 3 bases and 8 bases, in that order; junction bases with no gene match: 6. Germline CDR1 is MNHEY and CDR2 is SMNVEV (reference sequence). The CDR3 length is 14 residues. This CDR3 reads CASSFRGGRYEQFF. CDR3 in DNA: TGTGCCAGCAGTTTCCGGGGCGGGAGGTATGAGCAGTTCTTC.

This clonotype was seen more than once but under ten times. The V call is TRBV12-3 or TRBV12-4, the J call TRBJ2-3, with 10 nucleotides matching TRBD1. The CDR3 runs to 13 residues. V dropped 8 bases and J dropped 4; count of bases not matched to a gene: 3. CDR3 amino acids: CASGQGGADTQYF. CDR3 in DNA: TGTGCCAGCGGACAGGGGGGGGCAGATACGCAGTATTTT.

The rearrangement uses TRBV12-3 or TRBV12-4 and TRBJ1-1; D is ambiguous. The CDR3 is made up of 14 amino acids. Trimming removed 3 bases from V and 2 bases from J, with 10 bases in between. The CDR3 nucleotides read TGTGCCAGCAGTTTCGGGAATATAAACACTGAAGCTTTCTTT. Translation gives CASSFGNINTEAFF.

The V call is TRBV29-1, the J call TRBJ2-3, with TRBD1 matching over 9 bases. This CDR3 has 14 residues. J was trimmed by 5 bases and V by 4 bases; bases with no gene match: 7. Germline V lookup: CDR1 SQVTM, CDR2 ANQGSEA. The CDR3 DNA follows: TGCAGCGTTGTCCGGGACAGGGATCTAGATACGCAGTATTTT. This gives the protein CSVVRDRDLDTQYF.